Below are 18 T cell receptor beta chains sequenced from a single sample in a study of blood T cell repertoires in COVID-19. TCRdb's table, derived via immunoSEQ multiplex PCR, lists solely in-frame clones and lacks some. The data show about 160,000 clones, approximately 82% seen once. Source material: peripheral blood. These receptors were collected from an elderly woman with acute or convalescent COVID-19.

This rearrangement joins TRBV5-1 to TRBJ1-2; 9 bases are shared with TRBD1. Unmatched junction bases numbered 7, after V lost 6 bases and J lost 4 bases. Germline CDR1 and CDR2: SGHRS and YFSETQ. The CDR3 runs to 14 residues. The CDR3 protein is CASTSATGGYGYTF. In nucleotides, the CDR3 is TGCGCCAGCACCTCGGCGACAGGGGGCTATGGCTACACCTTC.

The chain joins TRBV6-5 to TRBJ2-7, with 9 positions matching TRBD1. The ends lost 6 bases at V and 2 bases at J; junction bases unmatched: 8. The CDR3 covers 15 residues. Germline V gene lookup returns CDR1 MNHEY and CDR2 SVGAGI. The CDR3 region has the DNA TGTGCCAGCAGCCTACGGGGGACAGGGACCTACGAGCAGTACTTC. Amino acid sequence: CASSLRGTGTYEQYF.

CDR3 sequence (DNA): TGCAGTGCTAGTTCTTACCTAGCGGGAGAGGGCCCAGATACGCAGTATTTT. As protein: CSASSYLAGEGPDTQYF. This sequence joins TRBV20-1 and TRBJ2-3; 10 bases are a match to TRBD2. Trimming took 3 bases from V and 4 from J; bases not matched to a gene: 13. The germline CDR1 and CDR2 sequences are DFQATT and SNEGSKA (reference sequence). The CDR3 has 17 residues.

V usage is TRBV21-1 and J usage is TRBJ2-1; the D call TRBD2 from the table was never checked on the DNA. TRBV21-1 is termed a pseudogene. CDR3 length: 20 residues. The CDR3 spells CASSTLAGTRRPLSYNEQFF. The CDR3 DNA reads as TGTGCCAGCAGTACCCTTGCCGGGACTAGAAGGCCCCTTTCCTACAATGAGCAGTTCTTC.

The chain has TRBV28 and TRBJ2-4; the D gene is possibly TRBD2 (6 bases). Deletions cut 5 bases from V and 1 base from J, with 18 bases between. CDR1 and CDR2 from the germline V gene are MDHEN and SYDVKM. This CDR3 is built from 17 residues. CDR3 nucleotide sequence: TGTGCCAGCAGTCAACCCGGGACTCCAGGGGCCAAAAACATTCAGTACTTC. It yields the protein CASSQPGTPGAKNIQYF.

V gene TRBV12-3 or TRBV12-4 combines with J gene TRBJ1-1, with D unresolved. The V gene lost 2 bases and the J gene lost 5 bases, with 6 bases spanning the gap. The CDR3 runs to 12 residues. The CDR3 loop is CASSLSGTEAFF. The CDR3 DNA is TGTGCCAGCAGTTTATCAGGAACTGAAGCTTTCTTT.

A few counts support this clone. The chain links TRBV4-1 to TRBJ2-3, with TRBD2 matching 7 bases. V trimming: 3 bases; J trimming: 6 bases; junction bases outside the gene matches: 6. This CDR3 has 14 amino acids. The germline V gene encodes CDR1 MGHRA and CDR2 YSYEKL. The CDR3 is CASSQGWEGDTQYF. CDR3 DNA: TGCGCCAGCAGCCAGGGGTGGGAGGGCGATACGCAGTATTTT.

This chain connects TRBV5-1 to TRBJ2-7, with 13 bases aligning to TRBD2. V was pared by 2 bases and J by 7 bases, with 6 bases of the junction left unmatched. Germline V CDR1 and CDR2: SGHRS, YFSETQ. The CDR3 extends over 15 amino acids. CDR3 in DNA: TGCGCCAGCAGCTTACTAGCGGGAGGGCCGGGTGAGCAGTACTTC. Amino acids: CASSLLAGGPGEQYF.

The V gene is TRBV19, the J gene TRBJ2-5; 8 bases line up with TRBD1. This CDR3 region has 15 residues. Trimming took 6 bases from V and 5 from J; bases not matched to a gene: 11. Germline loops: CDR1 LNHDA, CDR2 SQIVND (reference sequence). CDR3 sequence: CASSLLRTGSETQYF. DNA for the CDR3: TGTGCCAGTAGCCTACTAAGGACAGGGTCGGAGACCCAGTACTTC.

The rearrangement joins TRBV18 to TRBJ2-5; D is perhaps TRBD1 (6 bases). The CDR3 spans 15 residues. Germline CDR1 and CDR2: KGHSH and LQKENI. Trimming stripped 0 bases from V and 1 base from J, with 9 bases between. Here the CDR3 DNA reads TGTGCCAGCTCACCACCCGGCAGGGGCCAAGAGACCCAGTACTTC. Its protein is CASSPPGRGQETQYF.

Written as DNA, the CDR3 is TGTGCCAGCAGAGGACAGGGCCTAAACTATGGCTACACCTTC. As protein: CASRGQGLNYGYTF. The gene calls are TRBV3-1 (or the pseudogene TRBV3-2) and TRBJ1-2; 8 nucleotides agree with TRBD1. Unmatched junction bases numbered 5, after V lost 6 bases and J lost 2 bases. The CDR3 has 14 residues. Germline V gene lookup returns CDR1 LGHDT and CDR2 YNNKEL (reference sequence).

This chain connects TRBV23-1 to TRBJ2-2; the D gene is possibly TRBD1 (6 bases). TRBV23-1 carries the ORF label, with uncertain function. V shed 3 bases and J shed 0 bases, with 23 bases lying between them. The CDR3 has 20 amino acids. The CDR3 region is CASSHRTVLRWLSNTGELFF. DNA for the CDR3: TGCGCCAGCAGTCATCGGACAGTCCTCAGGTGGTTGTCGAACACCGGGGAGCTGTTTTTT.

This sequence joins TRBV10-1 and TRBJ2-2; 7 nucleotides align to TRBD2. Germline V gene sequence: CDR1 WNHNN, CDR2 SYGVQD (reference sequence). The CDR3 spans 18 residues. V dropped 3 bases and J dropped 0; count of bases not matched to a gene: 10. The CDR3 bases are TGCGCCAGCAGTGATTTTCCGGGGGGATTAGCGAACACCGGGGAGCTGTTTTTT. Its translation: CASSDFPGGLANTGELFF.

This clone was recorded once. The chain joins TRBV19 to TRBJ1-1; tentatively, D is TRBD1 (5 bases). V lost 7 bases to trimming and J lost 0 bases, with 15 bases between them. CDR1 and CDR2 from the germline V gene are LNHDA and SQIVND (reference sequence). The CDR3 consists of 15 residues. CDR3 protein: CASTERQGMNTEAFF. CDR3 DNA: TGTGCCAGTACAGAACGGCAGGGTATGAACACTGAAGCTTTCTTT.

V and J are TRBV27 and TRBJ2-7, with TRBD1 matching 8 bases. The CDR3 runs 14 residues. Germline V gene lookup returns CDR1 MNHEY and CDR2 SMNVEV (reference sequence). V lost 9 bases, J lost 1 base, and 8 bases stayed unmatched. Written as DNA, the CDR3 is TGTGCCAGGGGAGATACAGGGGGTTCCTACGAGCAGTACTTC. It yields the protein CARGDTGGSYEQYF.

This clone was recorded a few times. The V call is TRBV10-3, the J call TRBJ2-3; TRBD2 matches at 7 bases. Germline trimming cut 9 bases from V and 5 bases from J; bases unmatched to any gene: 11. Germline assignment: CDR1 ENHRY and CDR2 SYGVKD. The length of the CDR3 is 14 residues. The chain's CDR3 is CAISGGPPIDTQYF. In DNA form, the CDR3 reads TGTGCCATATCGGGAGGACCGCCAATAGATACGCAGTATTTT.

The V call is TRBV18, the J call TRBJ2-1; 8 bases align to TRBD2. CDR3 length: 14 residues. The germline V gene encodes CDR1 KGHSH and CDR2 LQKENI. V dropped 7 bases and J dropped 1; count of bases not matched to a gene: 3. In nucleotides, the CDR3 is TGTGCCAGCTTAGCGGGACGATCCTACAATGAGCAGTTCTTC. Translating gives CASLAGRSYNEQFF.

V is TRBV7-2 and J is TRBJ1-4; D gene unclear. Trimming took off 2 bases at V and 5 bases at J, with 9 bases between the two ends. CDR3 size: 14 residues. Germline-derived CDR1 and CDR2 are SGHTA and FQGNSA. Here the CDR3 reads CASSLLGLNEKLFF. The CDR3 coding sequence is TGTGCCAGCAGCTTATTGGGCCTCAATGAAAAACTGTTTTTT.